This section outlines one T cell receptor beta chain sequence together with its context. This sample was taken from a study of blood T cell repertoires in COVID-19. This CDR3 contains 16 residues. In germline, CDR1 is SGHNT, CDR2 YYREEE (reference sequence). V shed 6 bases, J shed 3 bases, and the junction held 11 bases outside the gene matches. TCRdb's copy holds only in-frame clones and misses some; the assay was immunoSEQ multiplex PCR. Found here are roughly 140,000 clones, 70% to 85% of them singletons; the top ten hold about 7.2%. The rearrangement uses TRBV5-4 and TRBJ1-1, with 10 bases matching TRBD1. The sample comprised peripheral blood. The receptor comes from a woman between 45 and 65 years old in a cohort sampled during active or convalescent COVID-19. CDR3 nucleotide sequence: TGTGCCAGCACCACAGGGGACAGGGGATTTGACACTGAAGCTTTCTTT. Translation gives CASTTGDRGFDTEAFF. Together with reference TRBV5-4 and TRBJ1-1, the CDR3 gives the full variable domain: ETGVTQSPTHLIKTRGQQVTLRCSSQSGHNTVSWYQQALGQGPQFIFQYYREEENGRGNFPPRFSGLQFPNYSSELNVNALELDDSALYLCASTTGDRGFDTEAFFGQGTRLTVV.